Here is one TCR beta chain with its context. Its antigen remains unknown. The data originate from a study of monozygotic twins with inflammatory bowel disease. The study, taken as a whole, reports: Compared with healthy twins, IBD patients shared fewer clonotypes with others, especially with disease activity.

CDR1 SEHNR and CDR2 FQNEAQ come from the germline V gene (reference sequence). This CDR3 contains 15 residues. One entry per CDR3 protein, without DNA, is what TCRdb gives after re-calling the 5' RACE reads. Reported are under 150,000 distinct CDR3 sequences; the ten largest clones contain roughly 2.5%. The sequenced sample was blood. The chain employs TRBV7-9 and TRBJ2-3; TCRdb designates TRBD2, a call that cannot be tested without DNA. The TCR sequence derives from a human donor with ulcerative colitis or Crohn's disease, or a healthy co-twin of an affected twin (not recorded which). CDR3 protein: CASSTRTSGGAMKYF.